This TCR beta chain was documented in a study of cytomegalovirus exposure and HLA in healthy donors. 13 Jbeta primers and 60 Vbeta primers were used for the PCR. The data were produced by immunoSEQ multiplex PCR, yet TCRdb's version contains in-frame clones alone and is incomplete. Seen in this sample are approximately 110,000 clones; the ten most common clones hold approximately 0.6%. Trimming removed 2 bases at V and 2 bases at J, with 4 bases between. CDR3 size: 12 residues. Germline-derived CDR1 and CDR2 are ENHRY and SYGVKD. This chain connects TRBV10-3 to TRBJ2-7, with D unresolved. The source of this sequence is a man in his forties or fifties in good health and CMV-seronegative. Sequencing was performed on PBMCs. The CDR3 region is CAISEIAYEQYF. CDR3 DNA sequence: TGTGCCATCAGTGAGATCGCCTACGAGCAGTACTTC.